This T cell receptor beta chain was documented in a study of patients and donors after allogeneic stem cell transplantation. TCRdb independently ran MiXCR on the RT-PCR reads; one entry per CDR3 protein. The table lists some 230,000 distinct CDR3 sequences, 13% to 15% of them singletons. The CDR3 runs 16 residues. Trimming cost V 6 bases and J 4 bases; bases outside gene matches: 9. Sequencing used blood, either unsorted or a sorted T cell fraction (not recorded which). The genes are TRBV12-3 or TRBV12-4 and TRBJ2-3; 11 bases are shared with TRBD2. The TCR originated in a human donor who was either an allogeneic HSCT recipient or a stem cell or donor lymphocyte infusion donor (not recorded which). It is not recorded whose cells these are; they may come from a transplant donor. The CDR3 loop is CASRLYSGGAADTQYF. CDR3 sequence (DNA): TGTGCCAGCAGATTATATAGCGGGGGGGCCGCAGATACGCAGTATTTT.